This T cell receptor (beta chain) was recovered during a study of T cells in localized non-small cell lung cancer. Study-level results: Longer survival (overall) was linked to higher T cell density in blood. Because researchers sequenced only one region of the tumor, heterogeneity is still possible. Compared with tumor, uninvolved adjacent lung displayed greater T cell clonality, ranking highest overall. A median of around 52 clones ranked among the top 100 in tumor appeared in adjacent lung.

This clone was found once. Its antigen remains unknown. Some clones are missing from TCRdb's copy, which holds only in-frame ones; the method was immunoSEQ multiplex PCR. The top ten clones hold about 2.8% of a sample with about 41,000 clones, almost 90% of them seen once. The V gene end was trimmed by 5 bases and the J gene end by 8 bases; junction bases not matched to a gene: 4. The CDR3 has 13 amino acids. CDR1 is MRHNA, CDR2 SNTAGT, per germline. Source: peripheral blood, taken before any cancer treatment. The clonotype was recovered from a female donor aged 60 or older with stage I squamous cell lung carcinoma. The rearrangement links TRBV6-4 to TRBJ2-1, with 9 bases that match TRBD1. The CDR3 protein is CASSRDRADEQFF. CDR3 sequence (DNA): TGTGCCAGCAGTAGGGACAGGGCTGATGAGCAGTTCTTC.